The rows below give T cell receptor beta chains drawn from one sample of a study of beta chain features in type 1 diabetes. Data came from immunoSEQ multiplex PCR; TCRdb stores just in-frame clones and leaves some out. Of some 700,000 clones in the sample, 13% are singletons; the top ten hold approximately 0.022%. Sequencing input: naive CD4+ T cells from blood. These receptors were obtained from a man in his late teens or twenties with type 1 diabetes. Both conserved end residues are trimmed from each CDR3. Fields, in order: V gene, J gene, CDR3 protein.

V gene: TRBV19; J gene: TRBJ1-6; CDR3 protein: ASSIHPSSYNSPLH
V gene: TRBV5-4; J gene: TRBJ1-4; CDR3 protein: ASSPIGATNEKLF
V gene: TRBV19; J gene: TRBJ2-1; CDR3 protein: ASSTPGTPLYNEQF
V gene: TRBV6-5; J gene: TRBJ2-1; CDR3 protein: ASSYLGNEQF
V gene: TRBV25-1; J gene: TRBJ2-2; CDR3 protein: ASSESLQTAGELF
V gene: TRBV6-1; J gene: TRBJ1-5; CDR3 protein: ASSEEGIYQPQH
V gene: TRBV6-5; J gene: TRBJ2-7; CDR3 protein: ASSRTGTGGYEQY
V gene: TRBV29-1; J gene: TRBJ1-5; CDR3 protein: SVGQGAREPQH
V gene: TRBV28; J gene: TRBJ2-3; CDR3 protein: ASSLGTTPDTQY
V gene: TRBV29-1; J gene: TRBJ2-5; CDR3 protein: SLTGTEETQY
V gene: TRBV23-1; J gene: TRBJ2-1; CDR3 protein: AGKGPTEQF
V gene: TRBV7-8; J gene: TRBJ2-7; CDR3 protein: ASSLGGQGFYEQY
V gene: TRBV30; J gene: TRBJ1-4; CDR3 protein: AWSVRWGEKLF
V gene: TRBV19; J gene: TRBJ2-7; CDR3 protein: ASSGTPRLEEQY
V gene: TRBV28; J gene: TRBJ2-7; CDR3 protein: ASSLLGTQY
V gene: TRBV5-4; J gene: TRBJ2-5; CDR3 protein: ASTGQGGVGETQY
V gene: TRBV9; J gene: TRBJ1-1; CDR3 protein: ASSVNTEAF
V gene: TRBV7-6; J gene: TRBJ1-1; CDR3 protein: ASSWTDGVNTEAF
V gene: TRBV29-1; J gene: TRBJ2-7; CDR3 protein: SVEPEGTYEQY
V gene: TRBV5-6; J gene: TRBJ2-1; CDR3 protein: ASSLIVNQQF
V gene: TRBV30; J gene: TRBJ1-2; CDR3 protein: AEGTTYGYT
V gene: TRBV6-1; J gene: TRBJ2-1; CDR3 protein: ASSEEGGDNYNEQF